This T cell receptor beta chain came from a study of blood T cell repertoires in COVID-19 (dated by TCRdb to about 2020). General notes on the study: Collaborator samples came from the United States, Italy and Spain and covered acute and convalescent phases of COVID-19. A freely available public database, intended as a resource for researchers studying the immune response to SARS-CoV-2, is where the repertoires were released. Samples were obtained from the ongoing ImmuneRACE study (first 160 participants) and from 1,200 or so subjects provided by 6 global collaborators. Where available, HLA class I and class II types were obtained from metadata supplied by the sample provider rather than from assay-based typing. The dataset comprised deeply sampled blood TCRbeta repertoires from subjects exposed to, actively infected with, or recovered from COVID-19. The prospective study material was composed of cDNA or gDNA derived from T cells, B-cell-depleted T cells, or PBMCs. Nearly every sample came with metadata listing a de-identified subject ID, COVID-19 status, age in years and sex. Beyond this particular receptor, the publication reports: The amount of clinical and demographic metadata varied by source and participant and was provided uncurated.

The collaborating institutions used their own protocols to collect whole blood in K2EDTA tubes. For TCRbeta analysis, collaborator samples were shipped as frozen whole blood, as isolated PBMCs, or as DNA extracted from either sample type. This clone appeared a single time. Its antigen is unknown. No quality values exist for individual bases; no much larger clone is one base distant. TCRbeta CDR3 regions were amplified from genomic DNA by means of the immunoSEQ Assay, a bias-controlled multiplex PCR. Per the source publication's procedure: Within the assay, amplification of reference gene primers was used to estimate how many nucleated cells each sample contained. Sequence reads were collapsed and filtered to measure the absolute abundance of every unique TCRbeta CDR3 rearrangement. For each sample, productive Simpson clonality was calculated as the square root of Simpson's diversity index across productive rearrangements. The table comes from immuneACCESS by way of TCRdb, which keeps in-frame sequences with V and J called. Part of the clones is missing from these tables; in studies checked, under half for an unresolved V gene and the rest for unknown reasons. From that table come the V and J calls and clone size; the DNA was used to work out D and trimming. The sample table contains fewer than 200,000 clones; only one count was recorded for 70% to 90% of them. In total, the top ten clones hold approximately 0.99% of the sample.

From cysteine to phenylalanine, the CDR3 is 16 amino acids long. The kept DNA is CDR3 alone, 48 bases in frame from the first base. The V end gives up 0 bases and the J end 4 bases, leaving 9 bases in the junction not matched to a gene. Taken from the germline V gene, the CDR1 and CDR2 loops are SGDLS and YYNGEE. This TCR derives from a man in his forties with acute or convalescent COVID-19. The rearrangement combines TRBV9 with TRBJ1-1; 7 central bases correspond to TRBD1. Sequenced material: peripheral blood. The CDR3: CASSVGGTVGSTEAFF. The nucleotide sequence is TGTGCCAGCAGCGTAGGCGGGACAGTGGGGTCCACTGAAGCTTTCTTT.